This T cell receptor (beta chain) originates from a study of regulatory T cells in long-lasting Graves disease. This clonotype has a count of ten or more. Its antigen is as yet unknown. CDR1 and CDR2 from the germline V gene are MGHRA and YSYEKL. Trimming removed 4 bases at V and 4 bases at J, with 11 bases between. The CDR3 totals 15 residues. The TCR beta library used iRepertoire HTBI primers with Arm-PCR amplification of CDR3. TCRdb itself ran the multiplex PCR reads through MiXCR, one entry per CDR3 protein. The sample carries more than 300,000 distinct CDR3 sequences, 12% recorded once. The time point is: newly diagnosed GD, antithyroid drugs for less than 3 months. Extracted PBMC RNA gave rise to the TCR library. EDTA tubes received roughly 10 milliliters of drawn peripheral blood. Study conclusions and caveats: Persistent disease showed a preference for TRBV28, TRBJ1-2 and TRBJ2-5. Between persistent patients, 2,500 to 3,500 public clonotypes were shared, exceeding the 800 to 1,000 shared between new patients.

The data were also submitted as part of a second study, on T cells in Graves' hyperthyroidism and ophthalmopathy.

Source: peripheral blood mononuclear cells (PBMCs), taken at new diagnosis, from a patient treated with antithyroid drugs. This TCR came from a young woman with Graves disease. The genes are TRBV4-1 and TRBJ2-6, with D unclear. CDR3 loop: CASSPPIDGANVLTF. CDR3 DNA sequence: TGCGCCAGCAGCCCTCCCATCGACGGGGCCAACGTCCTGACTTTC.